The 10 T cell receptor beta chains given below trace back to one sample, sequenced in a study of patients and donors after allogeneic stem cell transplantation. MiXCR, run by TCRdb on the RT-PCR reads, gives a single entry per CDR3 protein. The sample lists 900,000 to 1,000,000 distinct CDR3 sequences; more than 15% were seen once. The sample comprised blood, either unsorted or a sorted T cell fraction (not recorded which). The receptors here all came from a human donor who was either an allogeneic HSCT recipient or a stem cell or donor lymphocyte infusion donor (not recorded which). It is not recorded whose cells these are; they may come from a transplant donor.

This rearrangement joins TRBV14 to TRBJ2-5; no clear D gene. The CDR3 extends over 16 amino acids. The V gene's germline CDR1 is SGHDN and CDR2 FVKESK. Trimming took 0 bases from V and 3 from J, leaving 14 bases between them. CDR3 region: CASSQDVGGRKETQYF. CDR3 nucleotide sequence: TGTGCCAGCAGCCAAGATGTGGGTGGGCGAAAAGAGACCCAGTACTTC.

This clonotype has a handful of counts. This sequence joins TRBV5-6 and TRBJ2-7; no reliable D call. Trimming shortened V by 0 bases and J by 2 bases, and 12 bases separated the two germline ends. The length of the CDR3 is 15 residues. From germline, CDR1 is SGHDT and CDR2 YYEEEE. For the CDR3, the DNA is TGTGCCAGCAGCTTGGCCCGGGCCTTTACCTACGAGCAGTACTTC. This encodes CASSLARAFTYEQYF.

CDR3: CASSPQRGSYNEQFF. The CDR3 DNA sequence: TGTGCCAGCAGCCCTCAGCGGGGGTCCTACAATGAGCAGTTCTTC. The rearrangement joins TRBV3-1 to TRBJ2-1; 8 bases are a match to TRBD2. The junction had 3 bases not matched to a gene; V was cut back by 4 bases and J by 1 base. Germline CDR1 is LGHDT and CDR2 is YNNKEL (reference sequence). The CDR3 runs 15 residues.

The chain has TRBV20-1 and TRBJ1-6, with 7 bases that match TRBD1. This CDR3 has 12 amino acids. With V trimmed by 5 bases and J by 7 bases, 2 bases remained unmatched. Germline loops: CDR1 DFQATT, CDR2 SNEGSKA (reference sequence). Written as DNA, the CDR3 is TGCAGTGCTGGGGACAGCAATTCACCCCTCCACTTT. Protein sequence: CSAGDSNSPLHF.

V gene TRBV11-2 combines with J gene TRBJ1-3; D unclear. This CDR3 has 19 amino acids. Trimming shortened V by 2 bases and J by 0 bases, and 20 bases separated the two germline ends. Germline V gene data show CDR1 as SGHAT and CDR2 as FQNNGV. Here the CDR3 DNA reads TGTGCCAGCAGCTTAACATCCCCCTCGGTTCCTCACTCTGGAAACACCATATATTTT. Its protein is CASSLTSPSVPHSGNTIYF. Complete variable domain (other parts from reference TRBV11-2 and TRBJ1-3): EAGVAQSPRYKIIEKRQSVAFWCNPISGHATLYWYQQILGQGPKLLIQFQNNGVVDDSQLPKDRFSAERLKGVDSTLKIQPAKLEDSAVYLCASSLTSPSVPHSGNTIYFGEGSWLTVV.

The V and J genes are TRBV19 and TRBJ1-6; unclear D gene. Germline lookup yields CDR1 LNHDA and CDR2 SQIVND (reference sequence). The CDR3 runs to 13 residues. Trimming cost V 6 bases and J 9 bases, with 12 bases left between them. The CDR3 coding sequence is TGTGCCAGTAGCCCTAGCGGTTCTTCACCCCTCCACTTT. Translation: CASSPSGSSPLHF. The whole variable domain, remainder taken from reference TRBV19 and TRBJ1-6, is DGGITQSPKYLFRKEGQNVTLSCEQNLNHDAMYWYRQDPGQGLRLIYYSQIVNDFQKGDIAEGYSVSREKKESFPLTVTSAQKNPTAFYLCASSPSGSSPLHFGNGTRLTVT.

This clonotype was recorded at least ten times. The chain links TRBV20-1 to TRBJ1-1, with D uncertain. This CDR3 has 14 amino acids. CDR1 and CDR2 (germline): DFQATT, SNEGSKA (reference sequence). Trimming took 1 base from V and 0 from J, leaving 9 bases between them. CDR3 nucleotides: TGCAGTGCTAGAGCCCCACCGATGAACACTGAAGCTTTCTTT. This gives the protein CSARAPPMNTEAFF.

In its sample, this clonotype was seen a few times. J is TRBJ2-2 and V is TRBV7-2, with D perhaps matching TRBD2 (5 bases). The V gene's germline CDR1 is SGHTA and CDR2 FQGNSA. This CDR3 has 13 amino acids. The V end lost 2 bases, the J end lost 7 bases, and 8 bases lay between the germline ends. The CDR3 here is CASSLRRGGELFF. In nucleotides, the CDR3 is TGTGCCAGCAGCTTAAGACGGGGCGGGGAGCTGTTTTTT. Complete variable domain (other parts from reference TRBV7-2 and TRBJ2-2): GAGVSQSPSNKVTEKGKDVELRCDPISGHTALYWYRQSLGQGLEFLIYFQGNSAPDKSGLPSDRFSAERTGGSVSTLTIQRTQQEDSAVYLCASSLRRGGELFFGEGSRLTVL.

The rearrangement joins TRBV10-3 to TRBJ1-6; the match to TRBD1 covers 7 bases. CDR3 length: 14 residues. Germline CDR1 is ENHRY and CDR2 is SYGVKD. The ends lost 0 bases at V and 14 bases at J; junction bases unmatched: 7. In DNA, the CDR3 is TGTGCCATCAGTGAGTCTGCAGGGGGTCAAACCCTCCACTTT. It codes for CAISESAGGQTLHF.

This clonotype showed up just a few times. V is TRBV7-9 and J is TRBJ2-7, with D tentatively TRBD1 (6 bases). CDR3 length equals 17 residues. Germline V gives CDR1 SEHNR, CDR2 FQNEAQ (reference sequence). V was clipped by 1 base and J by 3 bases, with 19 bases between them. This CDR3 is CASSLVGAQVGLYEQYF. CDR3 DNA: TGTGCCAGCAGCTTAGTGGGGGCCCAGGTAGGGCTCTACGAGCAGTACTTC. Complete variable domain (other parts from reference TRBV7-9 and TRBJ2-7): DTGVSQNPRHKITKRGQNVTFRCDPISEHNRLYWYRQTLGQGPEFLTYFQNEAQLEKSRLLSDRFSAERPKGSFSTLEIQRTEQGDSAMYLCASSLVGAQVGLYEQYFGPGTRLTVT.